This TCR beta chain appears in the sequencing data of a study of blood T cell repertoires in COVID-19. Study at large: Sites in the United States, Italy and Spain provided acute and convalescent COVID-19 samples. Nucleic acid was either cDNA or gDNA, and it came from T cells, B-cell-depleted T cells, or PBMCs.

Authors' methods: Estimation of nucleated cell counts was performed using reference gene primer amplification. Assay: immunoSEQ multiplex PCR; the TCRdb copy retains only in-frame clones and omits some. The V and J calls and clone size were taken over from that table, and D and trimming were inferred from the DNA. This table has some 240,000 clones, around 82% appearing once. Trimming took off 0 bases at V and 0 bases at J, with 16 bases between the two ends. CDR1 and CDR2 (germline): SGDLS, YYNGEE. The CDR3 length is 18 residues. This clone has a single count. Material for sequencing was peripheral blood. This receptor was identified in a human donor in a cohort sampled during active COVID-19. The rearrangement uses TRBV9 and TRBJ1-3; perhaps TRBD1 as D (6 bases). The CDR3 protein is CASSVVDSSPSSGNTIYF. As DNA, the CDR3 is TGTGCCAGCAGCGTAGTGGACAGCTCTCCGAGCTCTGGAAACACCATATATTTT.